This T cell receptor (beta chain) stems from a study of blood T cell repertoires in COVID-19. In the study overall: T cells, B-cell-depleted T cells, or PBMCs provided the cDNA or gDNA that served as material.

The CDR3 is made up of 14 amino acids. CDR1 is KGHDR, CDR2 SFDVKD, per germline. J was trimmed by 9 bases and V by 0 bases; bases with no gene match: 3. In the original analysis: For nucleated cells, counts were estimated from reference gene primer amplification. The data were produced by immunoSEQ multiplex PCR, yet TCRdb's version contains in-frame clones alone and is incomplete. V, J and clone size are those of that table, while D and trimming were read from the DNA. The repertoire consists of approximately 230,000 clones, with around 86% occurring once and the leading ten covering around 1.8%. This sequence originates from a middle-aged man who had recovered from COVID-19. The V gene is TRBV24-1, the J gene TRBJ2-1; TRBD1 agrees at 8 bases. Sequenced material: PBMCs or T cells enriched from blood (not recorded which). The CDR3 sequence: CATSDLSGGGEQFF. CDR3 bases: TGTGCCACCAGTGATTTGTCAGGGGGCGGTGAGCAGTTCTTC.